This T cell receptor beta chain was captured in a study of CD8 T cells in Susac syndrome. Notes on the study in general: The authors found around 17 Susac-specific public clones in total CD8+ repertoires and roughly five in CD8+ TEMRA repertoires.

A word on this clonotype: No antigen is known for it.

CDR1 is MGHRA, CDR2 YSYEKL, per germline. With 4 bases removed from V and 6 bases from J, the gap between germline ends came to 12 bases. The CDR3 is 13 residues long. CD8+ and CD4+ blood T cells underwent TCR beta sequencing. The RNA input was 0.5 to 1 ug, and it was reverse transcribed with random hexamers. TCR beta CDR3 was amplified by immunoSEQ covering 54 Vbeta and 13 Jbeta. TCRdb ran MiXCR on the immunoSEQ multiplex PCR reads and lists one entry per CDR3 protein. The sample contains under 200,000 distinct CDR3 sequences, approximately 95% of which appear only once. The TCR comes from a human donor with Susac syndrome. The chain is built from TRBV4-1 and TRBJ2-5; possible D gene TRBD2, 5 bases. Sequencing was carried out using CD8+ T cells from PBMCs. CDR3 amino acids: CASSPGGPQTQYF. DNA for the CDR3: TGCGCCAGCAGCCCCGGAGGCCCCCAGACCCAGTACTTC.